These T cell receptor beta chains were read from a single sample in a study of blood T cell repertoires in COVID-19. Clones were read by immunoSEQ multiplex PCR, and TCRdb kept only the in-frame ones, dropping some. The sample includes tens of thousands of clones, around 90% of them seen just once. The source material was peripheral blood. The receptor set was obtained from a man in his sixties with COVID-19, enrolled during active disease. Each CDR3 is given with its conserved first and last residue. Each record gives: CDR3 length, J gene, V gene, CDR3 protein.

14 TRBJ2-2 TRBV24-1 CATRPTGGTGELFF
15 TRBJ2-5 TRBV19 CASSRMTSGSETQYF
14 TRBJ2-7 TRBV7-8 CASSTDRGLYEQYF
15 TRBJ1-4 TRBV18 CASSPSVRDNEKLFF
16 TRBJ1-6 TRBV9 CASSPAQTGANSPLHF
15 TRBJ1-6 TRBV19 CASSIGPLPNSPLHF
13 TRBJ1-1 TRBV7-9 CASSLERGSEAFF
12 TRBJ1-4 TRBV29-1 CSVGQGKEKLFF
14 TRBJ1-1 TRBV5-4 CASSWDRSNTEAFF
13 TRBJ2-5 TRBV19 CASSGDSQETQYF
15 TRBJ1-2 TRBV5-6 CASSTGGLEKGGYTF
14 TRBJ1-5 TRBV29-1 CSVAPTGNGQPQHF
14 TRBJ2-7 TRBV4-1 CASSRTGGTYEQYF
14 TRBJ1-5 TRBV11-3 CASSFQGSNQPQHF
16 TRBJ2-7 TRBV15 CATSRDRSGTNYEQYF
14 TRBJ1-2 TRBV5-1 CASSSVKEDYGYTF
14 TRBJ2-7 TRBV3-1/TRBV3-2 CASSQDSHSYEQYF
15 TRBJ2-7 TRBV7-8 CASSHSSIGDYEQYF
13 TRBJ2-7 TRBV29-1 CSVDEQGVGEQYF
14 TRBJ1-1 TRBV19 CASSSWTGGTEAFF
15 TRBJ2-7 TRBV9 CASSVELGQGNEQYF
15 TRBJ1-5 TRBV2 CASRAGVHSNQPQHF
17 TRBJ2-4 TRBV4-1 CASSQERQLAGANIQYF
18 TRBJ2-6 TRBV11-3 CASSLDPQVAPGANVLTF
15 TRBJ1-5 TRBV19 CASRPDREGGQPQHF
12 TRBJ2-5 TRBV6-5 CASSPPIETQYF
14 TRBJ2-7 TRBV6-1 CASSPLQGAYEQYF
15 TRBJ2-3 TRBV5-1 CASSPRPQGADTQYF
14 TRBJ2-3 TRBV30 CAGTPGLRTDTQYF
14 TRBJ2-5 TRBV2 CASRVSVHQETQYF
14 TRBJ2-7 TRBV5-1 CASSFSSRTYEQYF
14 TRBJ1-5 TRBV19 CASSIGQGYQPQHF
19 TRBJ2-2 TRBV19 CASSTGTSGKRRNTGELFF
13 TRBJ2-7 TRBV28 CAIRGGSWNEQYF
15 TRBJ1-1 TRBV5-1 CASSLEGQMNTEAFF
16 TRBJ1-3 TRBV25-1 CASSEGQGQSGNTIYF
15 TRBJ1-2 TRBV5-1 CASSHTLDSQGGYTF
14 TRBJ1-3 TRBV11-3 CASSLGGTGNTIYF
13 TRBJ2-3 TRBV7-9 CASSSSFGPTQYF
16 TRBJ2-1 TRBV7-8 CASSFRSGASYNEQFF
12 TRBJ2-1 TRBV6-6 CASRPSGGAQFF